This TCR beta chain was documented in a study of cytomegalovirus exposure and HLA in healthy donors. On the study more broadly: Researchers previously reported finding fewer than 120 million unique TCR beta sequences from 170 million or so T cells.

Germline loops: CDR1 SGHRS, CDR2 YFSETQ. The CDR3 contains 16 residues. The V segment lost 4 bases and the J segment 4 bases; nucleotides outside the gene matches: 9. The primer mix had 60 Vbeta and 13 Jbeta primers. Clones were sequenced by immunoSEQ multiplex PCR, and TCRdb holds only the in-frame ones, with some missing. The sample yields some 130,000 clones, 60% to 80% seen once. This chain uses TRBV5-1 with TRBJ2-3, with TRBD1 matching 10 bases. The TCR sequence derives from a young man in good health and CMV-seronegative. Sequenced sample: PBMCs. Here the CDR3 reads CASSVGRDRGSDTQYF. Here the CDR3 DNA reads TGCGCCAGCAGCGTAGGACGGGACAGGGGTTCAGATACGCAGTATTTT.